The TCR beta chain described here comes from a study of T cell repertoires in cytomegalovirus infection. Study-wide context: Selected CMV epitopes included recently identified HLA-C-restricted ones as well as well-studied HLA-B-restricted ones. Matching HLA type, along with CMV infection, was indicated by public TCR beta signatures.

CDR3 size: 15 residues. The germline CDR1 and CDR2 sequences are SGHAT and FQNNGV. V was clipped by 1 base and J by 7 bases; unmatched bases: 0. Turning to this clonotype: The target antigen is unknown. A much larger clonotype is one base distant, so this may be a read error.

Study-level results: In two of eight donors, the top clonotype was HLA-C-restricted CMV-specific.

In TCRdb, the reads were re-called with MiXCR into one record per CDR3 protein. The repertoire holds about 310,000 distinct CDR3 sequences, with just under 25% as singletons. The TCR sequence derives from a human donor in good health (CMV status not recorded). Some clones in this sample may be carry-over from other donors' samples. The rearrangement joins TRBV11-2 to TRBJ2-1, with TRBD2 matching 14 bases. Sequencing was performed on cultured PBMCs, taken from culture after CMV antigen stimulation. The CDR3 DNA sequence: TGTGCCAGCAGCTTAGGGACTAGCGGGAGGAATGAGCAGTTCTTC. It encodes CASSLGTSGRNEQFF.